This TCR beta chain was identified during a study of cytomegalovirus exposure and HLA in healthy donors. Overall study findings and caveats: Several of the most significant clusters appeared, in a later analysis, to be linked to common viral pathogens. TCR beta sequences reportedly predicted most subjects' HLA-A and HLA-B alleles accurately. In a later analysis, TCR beta V- and J-gene trimming showed a link to a missense DCLRE1C variant. Researchers counted around 160 TCR beta chains as cytomegalovirus-associated.

Regarding this clone: What it binds is unknown.

Primers for the PCR totalled 60 Vbeta and 13 Jbeta. Libraries were prepared by immunoSEQ multiplex PCR; TCRdb keeps only in-frame clonotypes and omits some of them. The sample's table shows around 110,000 clones. CDR1 SEHNR and CDR2 FQNEAQ come from the germline V gene (reference sequence). V lost 0 bases and J 0 bases, leaving 12 bases between the germline ends. The CDR3 is 16 amino acids. This receptor was obtained from a man between 40 and 49 years old in good health and CMV-seropositive. The genes are TRBV7-9 and TRBJ2-7; D may be TRBD1 (5 bases). The sequenced material came from PBMCs. The CDR3 region has the DNA TGTGCCAGCAGCTTAGCGCAGGGCAGTACCTCCTACGAGCAGTACTTC. It yields the protein CASSLAQGSTSYEQYF.